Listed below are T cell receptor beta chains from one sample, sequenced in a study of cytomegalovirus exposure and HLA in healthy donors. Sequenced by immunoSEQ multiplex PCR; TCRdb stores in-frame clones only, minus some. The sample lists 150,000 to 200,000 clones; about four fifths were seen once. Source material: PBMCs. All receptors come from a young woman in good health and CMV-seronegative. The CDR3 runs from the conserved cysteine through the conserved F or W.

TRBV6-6	CASRSYEAFF
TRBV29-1	CSAGTGNTEAFF
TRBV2	CASSETQGYEQYF
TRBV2	CASSGQGGGETQYF
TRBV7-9	CASSQADRANTIYF
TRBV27	CASSGSSGYGYTF
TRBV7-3	CASSLRTGGGRTDTQYF
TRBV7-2	CASSPGLGPDTQYF
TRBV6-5	CASSPISGPQHF
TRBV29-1	CSVLGYDTRGDTQYF